This section outlines one TCR beta chain sequence together with its context. Its antigen is unknown. The source of the sample is a study of OX40 agonist ivuxolimab in advanced cancers. Study-level points and caveats: The study did not work out the antigen specificity of the expanded peripheral T cells. CD4+ and CD8+ blood T cells expanded clonally by week 6 at 0.1 to 3.0 mg/kg.

The protocol was immunoSEQ multiplex PCR, while the TCRdb copy is restricted to in-frame clones and leaves out a portion. In the table there are about 130,000 clones, less than 95% of which are singletons. Any history of autoimmune disease or systemic immunosuppression disqualified patients. V gave up 1 base and J gave up 5 bases; unmatched junction bases: 9. Germline V gene sequence: CDR1 GTSNPN, CDR2 SVGIG (reference sequence). The CDR3 is 16 residues long. The sequence came from an adult with an advanced solid tumor such as melanoma, head and neck, liver or kidney cancer. The chain joins TRBV30 to TRBJ2-5; 11 bases align to TRBD2. The starting material was CD4+ or CD8+ T cells sorted from blood, obtained in a trial of the OX40 agonist ivuxolimab. In nucleotides, the CDR3 is TGTGCCTGGAGTGGACTAGCGGGATACAATTTGGAGACCCAGTACTTC. It encodes CAWSGLAGYNLETQYF.